Below are 9 T cell receptor beta chains sequenced from a single sample in a study of OX40 agonist ivuxolimab in advanced cancers. Only in-frame clones appear in the TCRdb table, and some are missing; sequencing was by immunoSEQ multiplex PCR. The sample includes 68,000 or so clones, 65% to 90% seen only once; the top ten take 1.4% to 1.5%. The sequences come from CD4+ or CD8+ T cells sorted from blood, collected in a trial of the OX40 agonist ivuxolimab. All receptors derive from an adult with an advanced solid tumor such as melanoma, head and neck, liver or kidney cancer.

The rearrangement uses TRBV6-1 and TRBJ2-2, with D hard to call. Germline CDR1 MNHNS, CDR2 SASEGT. The CDR3 is 13 residues long. V was pared by 1 base and J by 7 bases, with 7 bases between. The CDR3 sequence: CASSEVLGGELFF. As DNA, the CDR3 is TGTGCCAGCAGTGAAGTTCTAGGCGGGGAGCTGTTTTTT.

The chain has TRBV1 and TRBJ2-5; the D call TRBD2 from the table was never checked on the DNA. TRBV1 is a listed pseudogene. This CDR3 contains 15 residues. CDR3 sequence (DNA): TGCACCAGCAGCCATTGGCCTAGCGGGGGGGAGACCCAGTACTTC. Protein sequence: CTSSHWPSGGETQYF.

The chain joins TRBV30 to TRBJ1-6; no firm D call. The CDR3 extends over 14 amino acids. The V gene lost 4 bases and the J gene lost 7 bases, with 14 bases spanning the gap. CDR1 GTSNPN and CDR2 SVGIG come from the germline V gene (reference sequence). DNA for the CDR3: TGTGCCTGGACGGGGTTTGGATTCAATTCACCCCTCCACTTT. Translating gives CAWTGFGFNSPLHF.

The V call is TRBV2, the J call TRBJ1-5, with 7 bases identical to TRBD1. V lost 4 bases, J lost 6 bases, and 3 bases stayed unmatched. This CDR3 contains 13 residues. Germline assignment: CDR1 SNHLY and CDR2 FYNNEI. CDR3 protein: CASSGQGSQPQHF. CDR3 nucleotide sequence: TGTGCCAGCAGTGGACAGGGTTCTCAGCCCCAGCATTTT.

The genes are TRBV5-4 and TRBJ2-3; 7 bases line up with TRBD2. V lost 5 bases, J lost 0 bases, and 9 bases stayed unmatched. CDR1 is SGHNT and CDR2 is YYREEE in the germline V gene (reference sequence). The CDR3 sequence is 16 residues long. CDR3 sequence reads: CASSRAGVESTDTQYF. The CDR3 nucleotides are TGTGCCAGCAGTCGGGCGGGGGTAGAGAGCACAGATACGCAGTATTTT. Variable domain in full (rest from reference TRBV5-4 and TRBJ2-3): ETGVTQSPTHLIKTRGQQVTLRCSSQSGHNTVSWYQQALGQGPQFIFQYYREEENGRGNFPPRFSGLQFPNYSSELNVNALELDDSALYLCASSRAGVESTDTQYFGPGTRLTVL.

The genes are TRBV4-1 and TRBJ2-5; 10 bases agree with TRBD2. Germline values: CDR1 MGHRA, CDR2 YSYEKL. The CDR3 length is 18 residues. V shed 1 base and J 4 bases; nucleotides not matched to a gene: 12. The CDR3 loop reads CASSQGILAGVVGETQYF. CDR3 sequence (DNA): TGCGCCAGCAGCCAAGGAATCCTAGCGGGGGTTGTGGGAGAGACCCAGTACTTC.

The V gene is TRBV5-1, the J gene TRBJ2-3; perhaps TRBD1 as D (6 bases). Germline V CDR1 and CDR2: SGHRS, YFSETQ. The V gene lost 2 bases and the J gene lost 5 bases, with 12 bases spanning the gap. The CDR3 runs 14 residues. CDR3 sequence reads: CASSFGQREDTQYF. The CDR3 DNA follows: TGCGCCAGCAGCTTTGGACAGAGAGAAGATACGCAGTATTTT.

The chain carries TRBV7-9 and TRBJ2-1, with 10 bases fitting TRBD1. The V and J ends lost 6 bases and 7 bases, in that order; junction bases with no gene match: 9. This CDR3 contains 15 residues. Per germline, CDR1 SEHNR and CDR2 FQNEAQ (reference sequence). Written as DNA, the CDR3 is TGTGCCAGCAGACCCGGGACAGGGGCTGGAAATGAGCAGTTCTTC. This translates into CASRPGTGAGNEQFF.

The chain recombines TRBV6-5 with TRBJ2-3, with TRBD2 as a possible D gene (6 bases). The CDR3 runs 14 residues. The germline CDR1 and CDR2 sequences are MNHEY and SVGAGI. V lost 3 bases to trimming and J lost 1 base, with 8 bases between them. The CDR3, as DNA: TGTGCCAGCAGTTATAGCGGACGCACAGATACGCAGTATTTT. This encodes CASSYSGRTDTQYF.